Listed here are 25 T cell receptor beta chains from one sample, sequenced in a study of graft-versus-host responses after intestinal transplantation. Produced via immunoSEQ multiplex PCR; TCRdb's table is partial and in-frame only. The sample gives under 150,000 clones, approximately 95% of which show up once; more than 0.095% is in the top ten. These receptors' antigens are unknown. The source was unstimulated CD4+ T cells sorted from spleen or lymph node cells, collected before intestinal transplant. The receptors shown here come from a human donor who received an intestinal transplant.

This clone has more than one count but fewer than ten. The chain carries TRBV10-1 and TRBJ2-7; possible D gene TRBD1, 5 bases. V lost 3 bases and J 3 bases, leaving 9 bases between the germline ends. CDR1 is WNHNN and CDR2 is SYGVQD in the germline V gene (reference sequence). The CDR3 extends over 13 amino acids. This chain's CDR3 is CASSEGAVYEQYF. The DNA for the CDR3 is TGCGCCAGCAGTGAAGGGGCTGTCTACGAGCAGTACTTC.

V gene TRBV27 combines with J gene TRBJ1-1; 8 positions agree with TRBD1. This CDR3 is 13 amino acids long. CDR1 MNHEY and CDR2 SMNVEV come from the germline V gene (reference sequence). V lost 3 bases, J lost 3 bases, and 0 bases stayed unmatched. CDR3 bases: TGTGCCAGCAGTTTGGACAGGGACACTGAAGCTTTCTTT. Translation gives CASSLDRDTEAFF.

Concerning this clone: One junction end disagrees with the germline gene, perhaps due to a read error. This chain uses TRBV7-7 with TRBJ2-5; tentatively, D is TRBD2 (5 bases). This CDR3 contains 15 residues. Germline assignment: CDR1 SSHAT and CDR2 FNYEAQ (reference sequence). The CDR3 protein is CASSSGTGTKETQYF. The DNA of the CDR3 is TGTGCTAGCAGCTCTGGAACGGGAACGAAAGAGACCCAGTACTTC.

The chain links TRBV29-1 to TRBJ2-3; 14 nucleotides line up with TRBD2. The CDR3 sequence is 18 residues long. Per the germline V gene, CDR1 is SQVTM and CDR2 is ANQGSEA. The trim removed 8 bases at V and 5 bases at J, leaving 18 bases unmatched. The CDR3 reads CSPRLWGLAGAPQDTQYF. The CDR3 bases are TGCAGCCCTCGCCTGTGGGGACTAGCGGGAGCCCCCCAAGATACGCAGTATTTT.

CDR3 amino acids: CASSLGTGNQPQHF. CDR3 bases: TGTGCCAGCAGCCTCGGGACAGGGAATCAGCCCCAGCATTTT. V and J are TRBV4-2 and TRBJ1-5, with TRBD1 identical over 9 bases. The ends lost 4 bases at V and 4 bases at J; junction bases unmatched: 2. The CDR3 extends over 14 amino acids. In germline, CDR1 is LGHNA, CDR2 YNFKEQ.

The sample holds one count of this clone. The chain joins TRBV4-2 to TRBJ2-3; 7 bases match TRBD2. Germline-derived CDR1 and CDR2 are LGHNA and YNFKEQ. The CDR3 spans 15 residues. With V trimmed by 4 bases and J by 5 bases, 9 bases remained unmatched. Written as DNA, the CDR3 is TGTGCCAGCAGCCTTAACCCGACTAGCTTAGATACGCAGTATTTT. It specifies CASSLNPTSLDTQYF.

J is TRBJ2-7 and V is TRBV6-1; D uncertain. The V gene lost 2 bases and the J gene lost 6 bases, with 5 bases spanning the gap. Per the germline V gene, CDR1 is MNHNS and CDR2 is SASEGT. The CDR3 is made up of 11 amino acids. The chain's CDR3 is CASSERFEQYF. CDR3 DNA sequence: TGTGCCAGCAGTGAAAGGTTCGAGCAGTACTTC.

V gene TRBV6-6 combines with J gene TRBJ1-2; 7 bases are shared with TRBD1. The CDR3 runs to 16 residues. J was trimmed by 4 bases and V by 3 bases; bases with no gene match: 11. CDR1 is MNHNY, CDR2 SVGAGI, per germline (reference sequence). The CDR3 loop reads CASSYPLQGWGYGYTF. The CDR3 nucleotides read TGTGCCAGCAGTTATCCCTTACAGGGGTGGGGCTATGGCTACACCTTC.

The chain uses TRBV30 and TRBJ2-7; D uncertain. The CDR3 contains 10 residues. V lost 5 bases to trimming and J lost 6 bases, with 8 bases between them. In germline, CDR1 is GTSNPN, CDR2 SVGIG (reference sequence). The CDR3 is CAWGESEQYF. The CDR3 region has the DNA TGTGCCTGGGGGGAAAGCGAGCAGTACTTC.

This rearrangement joins TRBV11-2 to TRBJ1-1; TRBD1 agrees at 8 bases. Germline V gene lookup returns CDR1 SGHAT and CDR2 FQNNGV. V shed 2 bases and J 6 bases; nucleotides not matched to a gene: 8. CDR3 size: 15 residues. CDR3 bases: TGTGCCAGCAGCTTACCCTCGGACAGGGTTTCTGAAGCTTTCTTT. It yields the protein CASSLPSDRVSEAFF.

This rearrangement joins TRBV6-1 to TRBJ1-5; no firm D call. The length of the CDR3 is 15 residues. CDR1 is MNHNS and CDR2 is SASEGT in the germline V gene. V lost 1 base and J 0 bases, leaving 7 bases between the germline ends. The CDR3 loop is CASSEGPISNQPQHF. CDR3 DNA: TGTGCCAGCAGTGAAGGACCGATTAGCAATCAGCCCCAGCATTTT.

The chain uses TRBV11-2 and TRBJ1-4; TRBD1 aligns across 7 bases. V was pared by 5 bases and J by 8 bases, with 23 bases of the junction left unmatched. The germline V gene has CDR1 SGHAT and CDR2 FQNNGV. The CDR3 length is 19 residues. CDR3 in DNA: TGTGCCAGCAGCAGTCCCCCACCCCGTGTCACAGGGGTAGGAGAAAAACTGTTTTTT. This encodes CASSSPPPRVTGVGEKLFF. Full variable domain (rest looked up from reference TRBV11-2 and TRBJ1-4): EAGVAQSPRYKIIEKRQSVAFWCNPISGHATLYWYQQILGQGPKLLIQFQNNGVVDDSQLPKDRFSAERLKGVDSTLKIQPAKLEDSAVYLCASSSPPPRVTGVGEKLFFGSGTQLSVL.

The chain couples TRBV9 to TRBJ2-7; no clear D gene. The CDR3 runs to 14 residues. V shed 1 base and J shed 3 bases, with 11 bases lying between them. The germline V gene encodes CDR1 SGDLS and CDR2 YYNGEE. The CDR3 region is CASSVSSANYEQYF. The CDR3 nucleotides read TGTGCCAGCAGCGTAAGCTCGGCCAACTACGAGCAGTACTTC.

In its sample, this clone was seen once. The gene calls are TRBV5-1 and TRBJ2-5, with D possibly TRBD2 on 5 matching bases. CDR3 length: 14 amino acids. Trimming removed 0 bases at V and 5 bases at J, with 11 bases between. CDR1 is SGHRS, CDR2 YFSETQ, per germline. DNA for the CDR3: TGCGCCAGCAGCTTGGATGGGAGTTGGGAGACCCAGTACTTC. This encodes CASSLDGSWETQYF.

This chain links TRBV11-2 with TRBJ2-7, with 7 bases lining up with TRBD2. CDR1 and CDR2 (germline): SGHAT, FQNNGV. Losses at the gene ends were 1 base for V and 2 bases for J; bases not matched to a gene: 5. CDR3 length: 15 amino acids. CDR3 amino acids: CASSLGGGSTYEQYF. The DNA of the CDR3 is TGTGCCAGCAGCTTAGGCGGGGGATCAACCTACGAGCAGTACTTC.

This chain joins TRBV6-1 and TRBJ2-7; 13 bases are a match to TRBD2. CDR1 MNHNS and CDR2 SASEGT come from the germline V gene. This CDR3 comprises 14 residues. The V segment lost 5 bases and the J segment 3 bases; nucleotides outside the gene matches: 1. CDR3 nucleotides: TGTGCCAGCAGTCGGACTAGCGGGAGCTACGAGCAGTACTTC. It translates to CASSRTSGSYEQYF.

The gene calls are TRBV5-1 and TRBJ2-3, with TRBD2 identical over 14 bases. Germline CDR1 reads SGHRS; CDR2 reads YFSETQ. The CDR3 contains 16 residues. The V segment lost 0 bases and the J segment 4 bases; nucleotides outside the gene matches: 1. CDR3 in DNA: TGCGCCAGCAGCTTGGGACTAGCGGGAGGGGCAGATACGCAGTATTTT. Translation: CASSLGLAGGADTQYF.

CDR3 in amino acids: CASSEAGPTTHEQYF. The CDR3 DNA reads as TGTGCCAGCAGTGAAGCAGGGCCCACAACTCACGAGCAGTACTTC. This chain connects TRBV6-1 to TRBJ2-7; the D is unclear. V dropped 0 bases and J dropped 5 bases, with 14 bases sitting between them. The CDR3 is 15 amino acids. Germline V lookup: CDR1 MNHNS, CDR2 SASEGT.

This sequence joins TRBV6-5 and TRBJ2-1; D perhaps matches TRBD1 (5 bases). Germline V gives CDR1 MNHEY, CDR2 SVGAGI. V shed 0 bases and J shed 4 bases, with 7 bases lying between them. This CDR3 is built from 14 residues. CDR3 protein: CASSYSSGYNEQFF. Here the CDR3 DNA reads TGTGCCAGCAGTTACTCCTCAGGGTACAATGAGCAGTTCTTC.

The rearrangement joins TRBV6-5 to TRBJ2-7; possibly TRBD1 for D (5 bases). V was trimmed by 5 bases and J by 6 bases, leaving 11 bases between them. There are 12 residues in the CDR3. The V gene's germline CDR1 is MNHEY and CDR2 SVGAGI. The DNA for the CDR3 is TGTGCCAGCAGTCCTGGGGCTAGCGAGCAGTACTTC. The encoded protein is CASSPGASEQYF.

The J gene is TRBJ2-2, the V gene TRBV7-9; D call uncertain. The CDR3 runs 17 residues. V was shortened by 2 bases and J by 1 base, with 14 bases between the two germline ends. CDR1 SEHNR and CDR2 FQNEAQ come from the germline V gene (reference sequence). CDR3 protein: CASSLKQTNLNTGELFF. CDR3 DNA sequence: TGTGCCAGCAGCTTAAAACAAACAAACTTGAACACCGGGGAGCTGTTTTTT.

This chain uses TRBV29-1 with TRBJ2-1; a possible D gene is TRBD1 (5 bases). The CDR3 consists of 11 residues. Germline V gives CDR1 SQVTM, CDR2 ANQGSEA. V lost 5 bases and J 4 bases, leaving 6 bases between the germline ends. In DNA, the CDR3 is TGCAGCGTTAGGGGTTACAATGAGCAGTTCTTC. This gives the protein CSVRGYNEQFF.

The chain recombines TRBV2 with TRBJ1-1; D gene unclear. V was trimmed by 7 bases and J by 3 bases, leaving 12 bases between them. Germline loops: CDR1 SNHLY, CDR2 FYNNEI. The CDR3 spans 13 residues. In nucleotides, the CDR3 is TGTGCCAGCACTTCTCGGGGTGACACTGAAGCTTTCTTT. It encodes CASTSRGDTEAFF.

V is TRBV28 and J is TRBJ2-7; tentative D call: TRBD2 (6 bases). V lost 6 bases and J 2 bases, leaving 14 bases between the germline ends. This CDR3 is built from 14 residues. Germline V gene data show CDR1 as MDHEN and CDR2 as SYDVKM. CDR3: CASSPTSPAYEQYF. The CDR3, as DNA: TGTGCCAGCAGCCCTACTAGCCCCGCCTACGAGCAGTACTTC.

J is TRBJ2-1 and V is TRBV6-5; D unresolved. Looked up from germline, CDR1 is MNHEY and CDR2 is SVGAGI. The CDR3 is 14 residues long. Trimming left V 0 bases short and J 5 bases short, with 8 bases between. The CDR3 loop reads CASSYSPRNNEQFF. CDR3 sequence (DNA): TGTGCCAGCAGTTACTCTCCCAGGAACAATGAGCAGTTCTTC.